Below, 8 T cell receptor beta chains from the same sample are listed, as sequenced in a study of beta chain features in type 1 diabetes. Study-wide points: All four CD4+ subsets of Type 1 diabetes patients contained TCRB CDR3s that were moderately but significantly shorter.

For these receptors, no antigen is known. The entirety of the isolated RNA underwent reverse transcription, so expressed TCRB transcripts were sequenced. Method: immunoSEQ multiplex PCR; TCRdb's copy keeps in-frame clones and lacks some. The table shows over 300,000 clones, with around 9.3% occurring only once. Sequenced sample: central memory CD4+ T cells from blood. The source is a man between 25 and 39 years old with type 1 diabetes.

This clone occurred a few times. This chain joins TRBV5-1 and TRBJ2-7; 8 bases align to TRBD1. Trimming took 5 bases from V and 3 from J; bases not matched to a gene: 1. This CDR3 has 12 residues. Germline V gene sequence: CDR1 SGHRS, CDR2 YFSETQ. The CDR3 DNA is TGCGCCAGCAGACAGGGGGGCTACGAGCAGTACTTC. As protein: CASRQGGYEQYF.

This clone was detected only a few times. CDR3 sequence (DNA): TGTGCCAGCAGTGGACAGATTGACTTCACAGATACGCAGTATTTT. Its protein product is CASSGQIDFTDTQYF. The chain is built from TRBV2 and TRBJ2-3, with TRBD1 as a possible D gene (5 bases). Trimming stripped 4 bases from V and 2 bases from J, with 13 bases between. Germline CDR1 reads SNHLY; CDR2 reads FYNNEI. This CDR3 is 15 amino acids long.

V gene TRBV9 combines with J gene TRBJ1-2; D uncertain. Trimming removed 2 bases from V and 6 bases from J, with 11 bases in between. This CDR3 contains 13 residues. Germline loops: CDR1 SGDLS, CDR2 YYNGEE. This CDR3 reads CASSVYQGHGYTF. CDR3 sequence (DNA): TGTGCCAGCAGCGTTTACCAAGGTCATGGCTACACCTTC.

This sequence joins TRBV5-1 and TRBJ2-3; possible D gene TRBD1, 6 bases. Germline V gene lookup returns CDR1 SGHRS and CDR2 YFSETQ. Between the trimmed V and J ends, which lost 0 bases and 5 bases, there was a span of 13 bases. This CDR3 is built from 15 residues. The CDR3 DNA sequence: TGCGCCAGCAGCTTGGGGACGCAACAGGGAGATACGCAGTATTTT. Protein: CASSLGTQQGDTQYF.

There are a few counts of this clone. V gene TRBV7-2 combines with J gene TRBJ1-1; D call uncertain. V lost 2 bases to trimming and J lost 4 bases, with 8 bases between them. The CDR3 length is 13 residues. The germline gives CDR1 SGHTA, CDR2 FQGNSA. The CDR3: CASSLMDGTEAFF. The CDR3 DNA reads as TGTGCCAGCAGCTTAATGGATGGCACTGAAGCTTTCTTT.

This clone showed up just a few times. The gene calls are TRBV5-4 and TRBJ2-5; unclear D gene. Trimming shortened V by 0 bases and J by 7 bases, and 7 bases separated the two germline ends. Germline CDR1 reads SGHNT; CDR2 reads YYREEE (reference sequence). The CDR3 has 12 residues. CDR3 nucleotide sequence: TGTGCCAGCAGCTTGGAGTCGGGGACCCAGTACTTC. The encoded protein is CASSLESGTQYF.

A few counts support this clone. J is TRBJ2-3 and V is TRBV9, with D maybe TRBD1 (6 bases). V lost 0 bases and J 3 bases, leaving 8 bases between the germline ends. Germline CDR1 SGDLS, CDR2 YYNGEE. The CDR3 consists of 14 residues. DNA for the CDR3: TGTGCCAGCAGCGTAGAGCAGGGGACAGATACGCAGTATTTT. Residues: CASSVEQGTDTQYF. The whole variable domain, remainder taken from reference TRBV9 and TRBJ2-3, is DSGVTQTPKHLITATGQRVTLRCSPRSGDLSVYWYQQSLDQGLQFLIQYYNGEERAKGNILERFSAQQFPDLHSELNLSSLELGDSALYFCASSVEQGTDTQYFGPGTRLTVL.

This chain connects TRBV7-2 to TRBJ1-1; perhaps TRBD1 as D (6 bases). Trimming removed 4 bases at V and 4 bases at J, with 16 bases between. This CDR3 is built from 15 residues. Germline V CDR1 and CDR2: SGHTA, FQGNSA. The CDR3 spells CASSSLTGGGTEAFF. CDR3 DNA sequence: TGTGCCAGCAGCTCGCTAACGGGGGGCGGCACTGAAGCTTTCTTT.